Shown below are 22 T cell receptor beta chains from a single sample sequenced in a study of T cells in Graves' hyperthyroidism and ophthalmopathy. Amplification yielded TCR beta CDR3 regions, with RNA transcripts as the source. Carried out on the TCR CDR3, a first-round RT-PCR used the HTBI primer set. TCRdb analysed the multiplex PCR reads with MiXCR anew, one entry per CDR3 protein. Of 110,000 to 150,000 distinct CDR3 sequences detected, about 20% appear once; the ten largest clones hold more than 60%. Material for sequencing was blood. These receptors came from a woman between 50 and 59 years old with Graves' hyperthyroidism that later progressed to Graves' ophthalmopathy.

This clonotype came up many times. V usage is TRBV20-1 and J usage is TRBJ2-7; D not resolved. V was clipped by 4 bases and J by 3 bases, with 10 bases between them. The CDR3 is made up of 12 amino acids. CDR1 DFQATT and CDR2 SNEGSKA come from the germline V gene (reference sequence). In DNA form, the CDR3 reads TGCAGTGCTATTCACGGAAACTACGAGCAGTACTTC. It encodes CSAIHGNYEQYF.

This clonotype has just a few counts. The chain has TRBV6-1 and TRBJ2-7; no clear D. The CDR3 contains 12 residues. Trimming took off 6 bases at V and 5 bases at J, with 11 bases between the two ends. Germline loops: CDR1 MNHNS, CDR2 SASEGT. The CDR3 DNA is TGTGCCAGCAGGGGTTGGGAAAACGAGCAGTACTTC. Residues: CASRGWENEQYF.

V and J are TRBV3-1 and TRBJ2-5, with TRBD1 matching 7 bases. The germline V gene has CDR1 LGHDT and CDR2 YNNKEL (reference sequence). The CDR3 is made up of 15 amino acids. Trimming at V came to 5 bases and at J to 4 bases, leaving 10 bases not matched to a gene. CDR3 sequence reads: CASSTRGNRGETQYF. The DNA of the CDR3 is TGTGCCAGCAGCACCCGAGGAAACAGGGGAGAGACCCAGTACTTC.

The V call is TRBV12-3 or TRBV12-4, the J call TRBJ2-1; 13 bases line up with TRBD2. Losses at the gene ends were 5 bases for V and 2 bases for J; bases not matched to a gene: 3. This CDR3 contains 16 residues. The CDR3 loop is CASSPGTSGTYNEQFF. The CDR3 coding sequence is TGTGCCAGCAGTCCCGGGACTAGCGGGACCTACAATGAGCAGTTCTTC.

This clonotype was detected only a few times. This chain uses TRBV28 with TRBJ2-4, with 9 bases fitting TRBD1. The CDR3 sequence is 15 residues long. J gave up 6 bases and V 5 bases, and 8 bases lay outside the gene matches. Germline V CDR1 and CDR2: MDHEN, SYDVKM. The CDR3 DNA reads TGTGCCAGCAGTGAACCGGGACAGGGAAGAAACATTCAGTACTTC. This encodes CASSEPGQGRNIQYF.

The rearrangement uses TRBV7-9 and TRBJ2-1; D gene unclear. Germline CDR1 and CDR2: SEHNR and FQNEAQ (reference sequence). The CDR3 totals 13 residues. The V and J ends lost 2 bases and 5 bases respectively, with 7 bases between them. CDR3 in amino acids: CASSLLGNNEQFF. The CDR3 coding sequence is TGTGCCAGCAGCTTACTGGGAAACAATGAGCAGTTCTTC.

This clonotype was detected ten times or more. J is TRBJ2-7 and V is TRBV28, with a possible D match to TRBD1 (6 bases). This CDR3 contains 13 residues. V lost 3 bases and J lost 4, with 10 bases in between. Germline CDR1 and CDR2: MDHEN and SYDVKM. This CDR3 reads CASSLGARYEQYF. DNA for the CDR3: TGTGCCAGCAGTTTGGGGGCCCGGTACGAGCAGTACTTC.

The chain carries TRBV12-3 or TRBV12-4 and TRBJ1-2; 12 nucleotides align to TRBD1. V shed 6 bases, J shed 7 bases, and the junction held 9 bases outside the gene matches. CDR3 length: 15 residues. The CDR3 spells CASSHRDRGRGGYTF. CDR3 in DNA: TGTGCCAGCAGCCACCGGGACAGGGGGCGCGGTGGCTACACCTTC.

The rearrangement uses TRBV7-2 and TRBJ1-1; no clear D gene. The CDR3 totals 14 residues. Germline values: CDR1 SGHTA, CDR2 FQGNSA. Deletions cut 1 base from V and 3 bases from J, with 9 bases between. The CDR3 DNA is TGTGCCAGCAGCTTAGTGGTCGTTGACACTGAAGCTTTCTTT. Translating it yields CASSLVVVDTEAFF.

V usage is TRBV3-1 and J usage is TRBJ2-3; 9 positions match TRBD1. J gave up 4 bases and V 5 bases, and 7 bases lay outside the gene matches. CDR1 is LGHDT, CDR2 YNNKEL, per germline (reference sequence). The CDR3 totals 15 residues. CDR3 amino acids: CASSYSGTGPDTQYF. The CDR3 coding sequence is TGTGCCAGCAGCTATTCCGGGACAGGGCCAGATACGCAGTATTTT.

This clonotype was detected ten times or more. The chain is built from TRBV3-1 and TRBJ2-7; D perhaps matches TRBD2 (6 bases). V was clipped by 1 base and J by 3 bases, with 10 bases between them. The CDR3 consists of 14 residues. Germline V CDR1 and CDR2: LGHDT, YNNKEL (reference sequence). Written as DNA, the CDR3 is TGTGCCAGCAGCCAAGGAGGAGGGAACTACGAGCAGTACTTC. Its translation: CASSQGGGNYEQYF.

The rearrangement links TRBV2 to TRBJ1-1; 7 bases are shared with TRBD1. Germline V CDR1 and CDR2: SNHLY, FYNNEI. The J segment lost 0 bases and the V segment lost 9 bases, leaving 10 bases of the junction unmatched. This CDR3 is built from 15 residues. Here the CDR3 DNA reads TGTGCCAGTTCCCCGGGACAGTCCATGAACACTGAAGCTTTCTTT. Its translation is CASSPGQSMNTEAFF.

This chain connects TRBV5-5 to TRBJ1-1, with D tentatively TRBD1 (6 bases). The CDR3 loop spans 15 amino acids. The V gene's germline CDR1 is SGHKS and CDR2 YYEKEE (reference sequence). V gave up 1 base and J gave up 5 bases, with 15 bases separating them. CDR3 loop: CASSLPPGAATEAFF. The CDR3 DNA is TGTGCCAGCAGCTTGCCCCCGGGGGCGGCGACTGAAGCTTTCTTT.

This clonotype was observed many times. The gene calls are TRBV5-1 and TRBJ2-3, with 7 bases aligning to TRBD2. The germline V gene has CDR1 SGHRS and CDR2 YFSETQ. CDR3 size: 17 residues. V shed 3 bases, J shed 2 bases, and the junction held 12 bases outside the gene matches. The CDR3 DNA reads as TGCGCCAGCAGCTCCCGGACTAGAAGACTTAACACAGATACGCAGTATTTT. This translates into CASSSRTRRLNTDTQYF.

This chain joins TRBV28 and TRBJ2-1, with 11 bases identical to TRBD2. The CDR3 loop spans 13 amino acids. The junction had 0 bases not matched to a gene; V was cut back by 6 bases and J by 5 bases. The V gene's germline CDR1 is MDHEN and CDR2 SYDVKM. The CDR3 DNA reads as TGTGCCAGCAGACTAGCGGGAGACAATGAGCAGTTCTTC. It specifies CASRLAGDNEQFF. The entire variable domain, with the rest obtained from reference TRBV28 and TRBJ2-1, is as follows: DVKVTQSSRYLVKRTGEKVFLECVQDMDHENMFWYRQDPGLGLRLIYFSYDVKMKEKGDIPEGYSVSREKKERFSLILESASTNQTSMYLCASRLAGDNEQFFGPGTRLTVL.

This chain's CDR3 is CSAWRGPSSYEQYF. The DNA of the CDR3 is TGCAGTGCTTGGCGTGGGCCGAGCTCCTACGAGCAGTACTTC. The rearrangement uses TRBV20-1 and TRBJ2-7; no clear D. Looked up from germline, CDR1 is DFQATT and CDR2 is SNEGSKA (reference sequence). The V and J ends lost 5 bases and 0 bases respectively, with 14 bases between them. The CDR3 consists of 14 residues.

Many counts were recorded for this clonotype. The chain joins TRBV5-5 to TRBJ2-5; 7 bases match TRBD2. V dropped 3 bases and J dropped 4; count of bases not matched to a gene: 6. The length of the CDR3 is 14 residues. CDR1 is SGHKS and CDR2 is YYEKEE in the germline V gene (reference sequence). This chain's CDR3 is CASSWGTGGETQYF. As DNA, the CDR3 is TGTGCCAGCAGCTGGGGTACGGGAGGAGAGACCCAGTACTTC.

This clonotype was counted between two and nine times. The chain combines TRBV5-1 with TRBJ1-1; D ambiguous. Germline assignment: CDR1 SGHRS and CDR2 YFSETQ. V lost 6 bases to trimming and J lost 0 bases, with 18 bases between them. The CDR3 covers 16 residues. CDR3 DNA sequence: TGCGCCAGCAATGACCCAACCTTACCCGTGAACACTGAAGCTTTCTTT. The encoded protein is CASNDPTLPVNTEAFF.

This clonotype was seen more than once but under ten times. CDR3 amino acids: CSAPNGGGFYNEQFF. The CDR3 nucleotides are TGCAGTGCTCCGAACGGCGGGGGATTCTACAATGAGCAGTTCTTC. This rearrangement joins TRBV20-1 to TRBJ2-1, with 7 bases identical to TRBD2. The J segment lost 3 bases and the V segment lost 5 bases, leaving 10 bases of the junction unmatched. This CDR3 is built from 15 residues. The germline V gene encodes CDR1 DFQATT and CDR2 SNEGSKA (reference sequence).

This clonotype occurred many times. The chain combines TRBV18 with TRBJ2-7, with 9 positions matching TRBD1. The CDR3 is 15 residues long. Per the germline V gene, CDR1 is KGHSH and CDR2 is LQKENI. V dropped 3 bases and J dropped 2; count of bases not matched to a gene: 5. The CDR3 here is CASSPGGQGAYEQYF. The CDR3 nucleotides read TGTGCCAGCTCACCCGGGGGACAGGGAGCCTACGAGCAGTACTTC.

This clonotype was found a few times. The J gene is TRBJ1-2, the V gene TRBV28; D may be TRBD1 (5 bases). Germline V gene data show CDR1 as MDHEN and CDR2 as SYDVKM. The CDR3 is 13 amino acids. The V gene lost 3 bases and the J gene lost 1 base, with 6 bases spanning the gap. The CDR3 sequence is CASSLGVNYGYTF. The CDR3 bases are TGTGCCAGCAGTTTGGGGGTTAACTATGGCTACACCTTC.

This chain joins TRBV6-5 and TRBJ2-6; D uncertain. The ends were cut back, 0 bases at V and 0 bases at J, with 12 bases in the middle. The CDR3 sequence is 18 residues long. Germline V CDR1 and CDR2: MNHEY, SVGAGI. The CDR3 DNA is TGTGCCAGCAGTTACTCGGGGATCCTTTACTCTGGGGCCAACGTCCTGACTTTC. This encodes CASSYSGILYSGANVLTF.